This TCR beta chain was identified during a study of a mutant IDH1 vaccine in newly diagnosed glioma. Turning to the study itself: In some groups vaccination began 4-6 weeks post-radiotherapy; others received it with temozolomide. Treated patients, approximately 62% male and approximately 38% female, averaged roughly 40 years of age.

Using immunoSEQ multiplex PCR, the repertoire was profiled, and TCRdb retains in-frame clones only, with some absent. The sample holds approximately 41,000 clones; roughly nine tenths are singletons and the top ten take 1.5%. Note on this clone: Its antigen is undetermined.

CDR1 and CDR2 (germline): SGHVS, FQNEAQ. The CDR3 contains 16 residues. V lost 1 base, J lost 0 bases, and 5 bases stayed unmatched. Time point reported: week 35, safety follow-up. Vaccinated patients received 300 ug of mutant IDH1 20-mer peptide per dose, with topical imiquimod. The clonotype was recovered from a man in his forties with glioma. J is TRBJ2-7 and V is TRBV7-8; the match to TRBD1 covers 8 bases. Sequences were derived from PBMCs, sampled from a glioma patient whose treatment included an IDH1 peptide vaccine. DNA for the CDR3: TGTGCCAGCAGCTTAGTAGGTCAGGGGGCCTCCTACGAGCAGTACTTC. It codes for CASSLVGQGASYEQYF. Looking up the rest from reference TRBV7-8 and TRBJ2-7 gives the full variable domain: GAGVSQSPRYKVAKRGQDVALRCDPISGHVSLFWYQQALGQGPEFLTYFQNEAQLDKSGLPSDRFFAERPEGSVSTLKIQRTQQEDSAVYLCASSLVGQGASYEQYFGPGTRLTVT.